Each of the 31 T cell receptor beta chains below was sequenced from the same sample in a study of blood T cells in healthy people across ages. A second PCR, run for about 6 to 12 cycles, used a sample-barcoded 5' primer plus a J-beta primer mix. MiXCR, run by TCRdb on the 5' RACE reads, gives a single entry per CDR3 protein. The table records more than 1,400,000 distinct CDR3 sequences, around two fifths of them present only once. Sequencing was performed on blood. The receptors were sampled from a woman aged 18-29 years in good health.

This chain joins TRBV10-3 and TRBJ2-7, with TRBD2 as a possible D gene (5 bases). The CDR3 runs 13 residues. Trimming left V 3 bases short and J 3 bases short, with 9 bases between. CDR1 ENHRY and CDR2 SYGVKD come from the germline V gene. CDR3 sequence (DNA): TGTGCCATCAGTGACGAGCGGATCTACGAGCAGTACTTC. Its translation is CAISDERIYEQYF.

This clonotype was observed a few times. V is TRBV21-1 and J is TRBJ2-1. TRBV21-1 counts as a pseudogene. The CDR3 runs to 8 residues. CDR3 protein: CAGNEQFF. CDR3 nucleotide sequence: TGTGCCGGGAATGAGCAGTTCTTC.

V and J are TRBV20-1 and TRBJ2-1; 10 bases are a match to TRBD1. The CDR3 runs 16 residues. The germline V gene encodes CDR1 DFQATT and CDR2 SNEGSKA (reference sequence). J gave up 8 bases and V 6 bases, and 16 bases lay outside the gene matches. The chain's CDR3 is CSARKDRDRGGDEQFF. The DNA for the CDR3 is TGCAGTGCCAGAAAAGACCGGGACAGGGGTGGCGATGAGCAGTTCTTC.

The chain recombines TRBV27 with TRBJ2-3; the match to TRBD2 covers 13 bases. There are 18 residues in the CDR3. J was trimmed by 0 bases and V by 5 bases; bases with no gene match: 8. Germline V gives CDR1 MNHEY, CDR2 SMNVEV (reference sequence). This CDR3 reads CASSPRGTSGVSTDTQYF. The CDR3 DNA sequence: TGTGCCAGCAGTCCTAGAGGGACTAGCGGGGTAAGCACAGATACGCAGTATTTT.

Of note for this clonotype: One end of the junction varies from germline; a read error may be responsible. The chain combines TRBV28 with TRBJ1-2; 8 positions agree with TRBD1. Germline-derived CDR1 and CDR2 are MDHEN and SYDVKM. This CDR3 has 16 amino acids. The CDR3 DNA reads as TGTGCCAGCAGTAGGACAGGGCGGCCGGAAAACTATGGCCACACCTTC. Its protein is CASSRTGRPENYGHTF.

This chain connects TRBV10-3 to TRBJ1-2, with D tentatively TRBD1 (6 bases). V dropped 5 bases and J dropped 6 bases, with 10 bases sitting between them. Germline V gives CDR1 ENHRY, CDR2 SYGVKD. The CDR3 has 12 residues. Here the CDR3 reads CAISRGADGYTF. The CDR3 DNA reads TGTGCCATCAGTCGGGGGGCGGATGGCTACACCTTC.

This clonotype was seen a few times. The chain links TRBV2 to TRBJ2-3, with 11 bases fitting TRBD1. CDR3 length equals 15 residues. CDR1 and CDR2 from the germline V gene are SNHLY and FYNNEI. V lost 7 bases to trimming and J lost 5 bases; unmatched junction nucleotides: 8. The CDR3: CASTHGQGAGDTQYF. CDR3 nucleotides: TGTGCCAGCACTCACGGACAGGGGGCGGGAGATACGCAGTATTTT.

The J gene is TRBJ2-1, the V gene TRBV27, with 14 positions matching TRBD2. CDR3 length: 15 amino acids. The ends lost 5 bases at V and 9 bases at J; junction bases unmatched: 6. Germline V gene lookup returns CDR1 MNHEY and CDR2 SMNVEV (reference sequence). CDR3 in DNA: TGTGCCAGCAGTCTCGGACTAGCGGGAGGCGTTGAGCAGTTCTTC. Translating gives CASSLGLAGGVEQFF.

Worth noting for this clonotype: A junction end diverges from the germline sequence, so it may reflect a read error. This rearrangement joins TRBV20-1 to TRBJ2-7; the D call may be TRBD1 or TRBD2 (6 bases each). CDR3 size: 16 residues. Germline-derived CDR1 and CDR2 are DFQATT and SNEGSKA (reference sequence). The CDR3: CSARDSGAVGSYKQYF. The CDR3, as DNA: TGCAGTGCTAGAGATTCGGGGGCGGTTGGCTCCTACAAGCAGTACTTC.

Only one count was recorded for this clonotype. The V and J genes are TRBV7-9 and TRBJ1-2, with 7 bases identical to TRBD1. Germline trimming cut 1 base from V and 5 bases from J; bases unmatched to any gene: 10. Per the germline V gene, CDR1 is SEHNR and CDR2 is FQNEAQ (reference sequence). This CDR3 comprises 16 residues. The CDR3 region is CASSLDLRQGGYGYTF. CDR3 DNA sequence: TGTGCCAGCAGCTTAGATCTCCGACAGGGCGGTTATGGCTACACCTTC.

There are many counts of this clonotype. The CDR3 region has the DNA TGTGCCAGCAGGGCAGGGGAGAACACTGAAGCTTTCTTT. Its translation is CASRAGENTEAFF. The rearrangement uses TRBV6-4 and TRBJ1-1; D is possibly TRBD1 (6 bases). V gave up 6 bases and J gave up 1 base, with 9 bases separating them. This CDR3 is built from 13 residues. Germline loops: CDR1 MRHNA, CDR2 SNTAGT.

This rearrangement joins TRBV10-3 to TRBJ2-7, with D perhaps matching TRBD2 (5 bases). The V end lost 6 bases, the J end lost 5 bases, and 14 bases lay between the germline ends. CDR3 length: 13 residues. Germline V gives CDR1 ENHRY, CDR2 SYGVKD. CDR3 residues: CAISPMEVHEQYF. In nucleotides, the CDR3 is TGTGCCATCAGCCCCATGGAGGTCCACGAGCAGTACTTC.

This clonotype was counted only a few times. The rearrangement uses TRBV6-5 and TRBJ2-1; no reliable D call. CDR3 length: 12 amino acids. Trimming removed 8 bases at V and 4 bases at J, with 9 bases between. Germline V lookup: CDR1 MNHEY, CDR2 SVGAGI. For the CDR3, the DNA is TGTGCCAGCCCCCCCCGGTACAATGAGCAGTTCTTC. Residues: CASPPRYNEQFF.

This clonotype appeared a few times. The chain has TRBV11-2 and TRBJ2-5; tentatively, D is TRBD2 (5 bases). This CDR3 has 17 amino acids. Per the germline V gene, CDR1 is SGHAT and CDR2 is FQNNGV. V dropped 1 base and J dropped 3 bases, with 18 bases sitting between them. CDR3 in DNA: TGTGCCAGCAGCTTAGGAGGATTACGGCCGGGGAAAGAGACCCAGTACTTC. The encoded protein is CASSLGGLRPGKETQYF.

The chain carries TRBV29-1 and TRBJ2-2, with TRBD1 matching over 7 bases. CDR1 and CDR2 from the germline V gene are SQVTM and ANQGSEA. CDR3 length: 14 residues. Germline trimming cut 6 bases from V and 4 bases from J; bases unmatched to any gene: 8. This CDR3 reads CSVTDRAPTGELFF. In DNA, the CDR3 is TGCAGCGTCACCGACAGGGCTCCCACCGGGGAGCTGTTTTTT.

This clonotype occurred a few times. The CDR3 DNA reads as TGCGCCAGCAGCCTCGGACAGGGGCAGGGGACTGAAGCTTTCTTT. This gives the protein CASSLGQGQGTEAFF. The chain combines TRBV5-1 with TRBJ1-1; 9 bases map to TRBD1. Germline loops: CDR1 SGHRS, CDR2 YFSETQ. The CDR3 totals 15 residues. The J segment lost 5 bases and the V segment lost 4 bases, leaving 9 bases of the junction unmatched. Variable domain in full (rest from reference TRBV5-1 and TRBJ1-1): KAGVTQTPRYLIKTRGQQVTLSCSPISGHRSVSWYQQTPGQGLQFLFEYFSETQRNKGNFPGRFSGRQFSNSRSEMNVSTLELGDSALYLCASSLGQGQGTEAFFGQGTRLTVV.

V usage is TRBV2 and J usage is TRBJ2-2; 13 nucleotides match TRBD2. V trimming: 10 bases; J trimming: 5 bases; junction bases outside the gene matches: 10. Germline V gives CDR1 SNHLY, CDR2 FYNNEI. The length of the CDR3 is 16 residues. The CDR3 DNA reads TGTGCCAACAAGAAGACTAGCGGGGGGACAACCGGGGAGCTGTTTTTT. It is translated as CANKKTSGGTTGELFF. Full variable domain (remainder filled in from reference TRBV2 and TRBJ2-2): EPEVTQTPSHQVTQMGQEVILRCVPISNHLYFYWYRQILGQKVEFLVSFYNNEISEKSEIFDDQFSVERPDGSNFTLKIRSTKLEDSAMYFCANKKTSGGTTGELFFGEGSRLTVL.

The rearrangement uses TRBV29-1 and TRBJ2-7, with TRBD1 matching 7 bases. CDR1 SQVTM and CDR2 ANQGSEA come from the germline V gene. The trim removed 7 bases at V and 3 bases at J, leaving 9 bases unmatched. The CDR3 has 13 amino acids. The CDR3 here is CSAEGTDNYEQYF. The CDR3, as DNA: TGCAGCGCCGAGGGGACAGACAACTACGAGCAGTACTTC.

The chain couples TRBV7-3 to TRBJ2-3; 7 positions match TRBD2. Germline CDR1 is SGHTA and CDR2 is FQGTGA. Unmatched junction bases numbered 11, after V lost 5 bases and J lost 0 bases. The CDR3 length is 17 residues. CDR3 sequence (DNA): TGTGCCAGCAGCGTCGGCCCCATGCGGGGGAGCACAGATACGCAGTATTTT. Translating it yields CASSVGPMRGSTDTQYF.

This sequence joins TRBV5-1 and TRBJ2-7; TRBD1 might be the D (5 bases). The CDR3 totals 12 residues. The ends were cut back, 5 bases at V and 5 bases at J, with 11 bases in the middle. In germline, CDR1 is SGHRS, CDR2 YFSETQ. This CDR3 is CASRLFRDEQYF. CDR3 DNA sequence: TGCGCCAGCAGATTATTCAGGGACGAGCAGTACTTC.

This clonotype showed up just a few times. The V gene is TRBV28, the J gene TRBJ2-7; no firm D call. CDR1 is MDHEN and CDR2 is SYDVKM in the germline V gene. Trimming removed 5 bases from V and 1 base from J, with 15 bases in between. This CDR3 is built from 15 residues. CDR3 sequence (DNA): TGTGCCAGCAGTCCAAATAGTTGGGGATCCTACGAGCAGTACTTC. This encodes CASSPNSWGSYEQYF.

The chain is built from TRBV20-1 and TRBJ2-7; 9 positions match TRBD2. Germline V CDR1 and CDR2: DFQATT, SNEGSKA (reference sequence). There are 14 residues in the CDR3. V was pared by 4 bases and J by 3 bases, with 7 bases of the junction left unmatched. The CDR3 is CSATIAGAVYEQYF. The CDR3 nucleotides are TGCAGTGCTACAATAGCGGGAGCTGTCTACGAGCAGTACTTC.

The gene calls are TRBV12-3 or TRBV12-4 and TRBJ2-5; 11 nucleotides agree with TRBD1. This CDR3 comprises 14 residues. V lost 5 bases and J lost 5; bases outside the gene matches: 4. The CDR3 coding sequence is TGTGCCAGCAGTCTGGACAGGGGGCACGAGACCCAGTACTTC. It yields the protein CASSLDRGHETQYF.

This clonotype was seen at least ten times. V and J are TRBV6-5 and TRBJ2-7; D might be TRBD1 (5 bases). Per the germline V gene, CDR1 is MNHEY and CDR2 is SVGAGI. This CDR3 spans 13 amino acids. V was shortened by 3 bases and J by 7 bases, with 13 bases between the two germline ends. DNA for the CDR3: TGTGCCAGCAGTTATTTTTTAGGGGAAGAGCAGTACTTC. Protein sequence: CASSYFLGEEQYF.

CDR3: CSSGGQRNEKLFF. The CDR3 DNA follows: TGCAGTTCCGGGGGACAGAGAAATGAAAAACTGTTTTTT. The V gene is TRBV20-1, the J gene TRBJ1-4; the match to TRBD1 covers 7 bases. Germline values: CDR1 DFQATT, CDR2 SNEGSKA (reference sequence). The trim removed 8 bases at V and 5 bases at J, leaving 8 bases unmatched. The CDR3 sequence is 13 residues long.

This clonotype was seen a handful of times. V and J are TRBV2 and TRBJ2-5; the D gene is possibly TRBD1 (5 bases). CDR1 and CDR2 from the germline V gene are SNHLY and FYNNEI. Trimming removed 11 bases from V and 1 base from J, with 14 bases in between. The CDR3 extends over 13 amino acids. In DNA form, the CDR3 reads TGTGCCGGAAAGGGGTTTTCCCAAGAGACCCAGTACTTC. Its translation is CAGKGFSQETQYF.

This clonotype showed up just a few times. This chain links TRBV20-1 with TRBJ1-5; a weak D match, TRBD1 (5 bases). Germline-derived CDR1 and CDR2 are DFQATT and SNEGSKA (reference sequence). The CDR3 has 14 residues. The V end lost 4 bases, the J end lost 0 bases, and 10 bases lay between the germline ends. Here the CDR3 reads CSANFDSSNQPQHF. The CDR3 DNA is TGCAGTGCTAACTTCGACAGTAGCAATCAGCCCCAGCATTTT.

V and J are TRBV9 and TRBJ2-2, with 13 bases that match TRBD2. V lost 3 bases, J lost 1 base, and 3 bases stayed unmatched. CDR1 SGDLS and CDR2 YYNGEE come from the germline V gene. The CDR3 has 17 amino acids. The chain's CDR3 is CASSGLAGGENTGELFF. The CDR3 nucleotides are TGTGCCAGCAGCGGACTAGCGGGGGGAGAGAACACCGGGGAGCTGTTTTTT.

This clonotype was found a few times. Its ends do not fully match the called genes, so a read error is possible. The gene calls are TRBV2 and TRBJ1-5; TRBD1 aligns across 7 bases. CDR1 and CDR2 from the germline V gene are SNHLY and FYNNEI. The CDR3 sequence is 15 residues long. CDR3 sequence reads: CASSWDSPSDQPQHF. As DNA, the CDR3 is TGTGCCAGCAGTTGGGACAGCCCTAGCGATCAGCCCCAGCATTTT.

This clonotype was detected only a few times. DNA of the CDR3: TGTGCCAGCAGCTCAATCCAAACCCAGTACTTC. Protein product: CASSSIQTQYF. The chain carries TRBV7-2 and TRBJ2-5; D is ambiguous. Trimming took off 4 bases at V and 8 bases at J, with 8 bases between the two ends. The CDR3 runs 11 residues. Germline V lookup: CDR1 SGHTA, CDR2 FQGNSA.

This clonotype was recorded a few times. V is TRBV3-1 and J is TRBJ2-7, with D perhaps assigned TRBD1 or TRBD2 (5 bases each). V lost 0 bases and J 7 bases, leaving 19 bases between the germline ends. Germline V gene data show CDR1 as LGHDT and CDR2 as YNNKEL (reference sequence). The CDR3 spans 16 residues. This chain's CDR3 is CASSQDGTGITREQYF. For the CDR3, the DNA is TGTGCCAGCAGCCAAGATGGGACCGGGATCACGAGGGAGCAGTACTTC.